This T cell receptor beta chain was obtained from a study of cytomegalovirus exposure and HLA in healthy donors. Amplification used 60 Vbeta primers and 13 Jbeta primers. The data were produced by immunoSEQ multiplex PCR, yet TCRdb's version contains in-frame clones alone and is incomplete. The sample's table shows some 89,000 clones. Of note for this clone: Its antigen is unidentified.

V was cut by 3 bases and J by 4 bases, with 5 bases left in between. This CDR3 spans 11 amino acids. Per germline, CDR1 DFQATT and CDR2 SNEGSKA (reference sequence). Study-wide results and limits: Apparent HLA restriction characterized most CMV-associated TCR beta chains in a later analysis.

The clonotype comes from a woman in her twenties or thirties in good health and CMV-seronegative. V and J are TRBV20-1 and TRBJ2-3; the D is unclear. Sequenced input: PBMCs. DNA of the CDR3: TGCAGTGCTAGGCGCGCAGATACGCAGTATTTT. This translates into CSARRADTQYF.